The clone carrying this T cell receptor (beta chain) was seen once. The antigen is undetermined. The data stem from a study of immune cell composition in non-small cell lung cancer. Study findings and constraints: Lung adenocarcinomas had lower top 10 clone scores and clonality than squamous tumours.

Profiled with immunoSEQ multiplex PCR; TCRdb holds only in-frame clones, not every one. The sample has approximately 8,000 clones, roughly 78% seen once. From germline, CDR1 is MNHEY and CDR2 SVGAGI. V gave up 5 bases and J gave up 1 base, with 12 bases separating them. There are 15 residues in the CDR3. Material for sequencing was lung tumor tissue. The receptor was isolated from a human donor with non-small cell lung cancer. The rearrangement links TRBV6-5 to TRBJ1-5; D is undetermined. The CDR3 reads CASSRRPESNQPQHF. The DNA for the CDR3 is TGTGCCAGCAGTCGACGCCCGGAGAGCAATCAGCCCCAGCATTTT.